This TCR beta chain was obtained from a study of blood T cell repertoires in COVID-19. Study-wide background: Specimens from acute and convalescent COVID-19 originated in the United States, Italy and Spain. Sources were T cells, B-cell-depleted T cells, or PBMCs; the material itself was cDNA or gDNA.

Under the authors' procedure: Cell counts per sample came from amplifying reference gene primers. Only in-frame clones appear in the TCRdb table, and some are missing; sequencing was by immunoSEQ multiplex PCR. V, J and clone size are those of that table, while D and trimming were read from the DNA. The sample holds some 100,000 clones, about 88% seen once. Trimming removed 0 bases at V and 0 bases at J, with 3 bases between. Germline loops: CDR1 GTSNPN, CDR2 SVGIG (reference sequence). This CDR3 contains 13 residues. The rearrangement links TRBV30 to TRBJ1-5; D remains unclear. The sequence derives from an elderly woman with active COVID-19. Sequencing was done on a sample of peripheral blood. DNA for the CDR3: TGTGCCTGGAGTGTCCTTAGCAATCAGCCCCAGCATTTT. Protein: CAWSVLSNQPQHF.